The present T cell receptor beta chain was sequenced within a study of shared clonotypes between healthy human individuals. Study-wide findings and caveats: Larger estimated richness was generally seen in naive subsets than in memory subsets. Naive CD4 clonotypes overlapped across a handful of donors at about 5%. Generation of non-shared clonotypes was less probable than generation of clonotypes shared by all four donors.

As for this clone: Its antigen is as yet unknown.

Sequenced by immunoSEQ multiplex PCR; TCRdb stores in-frame clones only, minus some. Among roughly 2.1 million clones, approximately 94% were seen once, and the ten largest hold under 2%. The naive CD8 population came from CD45RO-negative cells selected for CCR7, without terminally differentiated effector memory CD45RA+ cells. The donor population consisted of healthy HIV-negative adults with no recent acute infections or vaccinations. The specimen was naive CD8+ T cells from PBMCs. The receptor's source is a man aged 18 to 29 in good health. Some clones in this sample may be carry-over from other donors' samples.

The CDR3 sequence is CASSALTSGQETQYF. The CDR3 DNA follows: TGTGCCAGCAGTGCCCTAACTAGCGGCCAAGAGACCCAGTACTTC. V usage is TRBV27 and J usage is TRBJ2-5; 8 positions match TRBD2. The CDR3 sequence is 15 residues long. The germline CDR1 and CDR2 sequences are MNHEY and SMNVEV (reference sequence). Losses at the gene ends were 5 bases for V and 1 base for J; bases not matched to a gene: 6.